This TCR beta chain was recorded in a study of T cell responses to AZD1222 COVID-19 vaccine. Study-level points and caveats: Spike-specific TCR breadth and depth both grew after two AZD1222 doses.

The method was immunoSEQ multiplex PCR; TCRdb's version includes in-frame clones alone and lacks a portion of them. This table holds more than 100,000 clones, almost 95% found once. In regard to this clone: Its antigen is still unknown.

Trimming took 0 bases from V and 8 from J, leaving 14 bases between them. The CDR3 contains 15 residues. In germline, CDR1 is SGHTA, CDR2 FQGTGA. Here the sequenced sample was peripheral blood, taken on day 0 of AZD1222 vaccination. This TCR was sampled from an adult in good health. V usage is TRBV7-3 and J usage is TRBJ2-1; the D gene could be TRBD1 or TRBD2 (6 bases each). CDR3 sequence (DNA): TGTGCCAGCAGCTTAACCGGAGGGGGGATCGATGAGCAGTTCTTC. It yields the protein CASSLTGGGIDEQFF.